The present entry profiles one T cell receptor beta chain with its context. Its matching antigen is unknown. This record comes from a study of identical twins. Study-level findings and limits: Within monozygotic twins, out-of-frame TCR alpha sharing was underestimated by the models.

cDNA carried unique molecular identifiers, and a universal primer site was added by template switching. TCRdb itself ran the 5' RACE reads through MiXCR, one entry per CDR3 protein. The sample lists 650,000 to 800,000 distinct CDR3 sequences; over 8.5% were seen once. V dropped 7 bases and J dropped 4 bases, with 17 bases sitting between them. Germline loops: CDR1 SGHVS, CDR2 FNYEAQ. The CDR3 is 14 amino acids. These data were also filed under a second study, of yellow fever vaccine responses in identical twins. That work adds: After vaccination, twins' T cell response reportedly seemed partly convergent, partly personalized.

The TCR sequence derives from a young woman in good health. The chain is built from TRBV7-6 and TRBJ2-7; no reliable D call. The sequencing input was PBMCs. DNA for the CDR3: TGTGCCAGCACCCCTACCCCACAGATATACGAGCAGTACTTC. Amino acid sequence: CASTPTPQIYEQYF.